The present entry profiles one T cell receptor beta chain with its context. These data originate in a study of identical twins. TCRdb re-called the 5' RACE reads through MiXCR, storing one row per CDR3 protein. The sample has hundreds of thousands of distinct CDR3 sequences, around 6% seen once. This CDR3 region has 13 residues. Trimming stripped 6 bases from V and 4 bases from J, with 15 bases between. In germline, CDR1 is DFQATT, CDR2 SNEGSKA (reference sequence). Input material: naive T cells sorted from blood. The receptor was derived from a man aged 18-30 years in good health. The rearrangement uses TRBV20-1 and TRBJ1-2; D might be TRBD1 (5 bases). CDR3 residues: CSAPGGAGYGYTF. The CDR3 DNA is TGCAGTGCACCCGGAGGGGCAGGCTATGGCTACACCTTC.